These 10 T cell receptor beta chains originate from one sample sequenced in a study of CD8 T cells in ankylosing spondylitis. Using its own MiXCR run on the 5' RACE reads, TCRdb lists one record per CDR3 protein. The sample shows about 240,000 distinct CDR3 sequences, over 7% of them seen only once. Sequenced material: blood, either unsorted or a sorted T cell fraction (not recorded which). These receptor sequences come from a female donor with ankylosing spondylitis or in good health (not recorded which).

This clonotype has at least ten counts. This chain joins TRBV4-2 and TRBJ2-2; D unresolved. CDR1 is LGHNA and CDR2 is YNFKEQ in the germline V gene. The V end was cut by 0 bases, the J end by 0 bases, with 5 bases between. This CDR3 region has 15 residues. Here the CDR3 reads CASSQDSPNTGELFF. CDR3 nucleotides: TGTGCCAGCAGCCAAGACTCCCCGAACACCGGGGAGCTGTTTTTT.

This clonotype was observed a handful of times. The J gene is TRBJ2-1, the V gene TRBV18, with 8 bases aligning to TRBD2. The trim removed 3 bases at V and 9 bases at J, leaving 4 bases unmatched. This CDR3 spans 13 amino acids. The germline V gene has CDR1 KGHSH and CDR2 LQKENI. The CDR3 protein is CASSPSGTSEQFF. As DNA, the CDR3 is TGTGCCAGCTCACCTAGCGGGACTAGTGAGCAGTTCTTC.

A remark on this clonotype: A much larger clone lies one base from this, so it may be a read error. The chain links TRBV7-6 to TRBJ2-2, with TRBD1 identical over 8 bases. Trimming at V came to 3 bases and at J to 3 bases, leaving 12 bases not matched to a gene. CDR1 and CDR2 from the germline V gene are SGHVS and FNYEAQ. The length of the CDR3 is 18 residues. In nucleotides, the CDR3 is TGTGCCAGCAGCTTCACCAGGACAGGGCCTACGTACACCGGGGAGCTGTTTTTT. Protein: CASSFTRTGPTYTGELFF.

This clonotype has at least ten counts. The chain couples TRBV2 to TRBJ1-1; D uncertain. Germline CDR1 SNHLY, CDR2 FYNNEI. This CDR3 contains 14 residues. The V end was cut by 2 bases, the J end by 1 base, with 8 bases between. CDR3 sequence reads: CASSERMTNTEAFF. The CDR3, as DNA: TGTGCCAGCAGTGAAAGGATGACGAACACTGAAGCTTTCTTT. The entire variable domain, with the rest obtained from reference TRBV2 and TRBJ1-1, is as follows: EPEVTQTPSHQVTQMGQEVILRCVPISNHLYFYWYRQILGQKVEFLVSFYNNEISEKSEIFDDQFSVERPDGSNFTLKIRSTKLEDSAMYFCASSERMTNTEAFFGQGTRLTVV.

This clonotype has more than one count but fewer than ten. The chain joins TRBV20-1 to TRBJ2-5; TRBD2 agrees at 16 bases. J gave up 2 bases and V 6 bases, and 12 bases lay outside the gene matches. The germline gives CDR1 DFQATT, CDR2 SNEGSKA (reference sequence). The CDR3 loop spans 18 amino acids. The CDR3 nucleotides read TGCAGTGCGAGCAGCGGGACTAGCGGGAGGGCCTTTCAAGAGACCCAGTACTTC. Translation gives CSASSGTSGRAFQETQYF.

This chain connects TRBV5-1 to TRBJ2-5, with 9 bases aligning to TRBD2. The CDR3 spans 16 residues. After removal of 0 bases from V and 3 bases from J, the junction contained 6 bases not matched to a gene. CDR1 is SGHRS and CDR2 is YFSETQ in the germline V gene. The CDR3 here is CASSLDPSSGEETQYF. The CDR3 bases are TGCGCCAGCAGCTTGGATCCGTCTAGCGGGGAAGAGACCCAGTACTTC.

This clonotype turned up a few times. V and J are TRBV7-2 and TRBJ2-7; 15 bases align to TRBD2. Germline CDR1 is SGHTA and CDR2 is FQGNSA. The trim removed 3 bases at V and 6 bases at J, leaving 6 bases unmatched. CDR3 length: 16 residues. The CDR3 DNA follows: TGTGCCAGCAGCTTTGCAGGGACTAGCGGGAGGAGCGAGCAGTACTTC. Its translation is CASSFAGTSGRSEQYF.

As to this clonotype: A much larger clone lies a single base off, so this may be a read error. This sequence joins TRBV29-1 and TRBJ1-5; D unclear. CDR3 length: 12 amino acids. The germline V gene encodes CDR1 SQVTM and CDR2 ANQGSEA. Between the trimmed V and J ends, which lost 5 bases and 10 bases, there was a span of 15 bases. In DNA form, the CDR3 reads TGCAGCGTTTCTCTTGAGGGAGATCCCCAGCATTTT. It yields the protein CSVSLEGDPQHF.

Ten or more counts support this clonotype. The rearrangement links TRBV4-3 to TRBJ2-1; the match to TRBD2 covers 13 bases. The CDR3 is made up of 17 amino acids. Germline lookup yields CDR1 LGHNA and CDR2 YSLEER. The V segment lost 0 bases and the J segment 7 bases; nucleotides outside the gene matches: 6. CDR3 loop: CASSQDTSGRAWNEQFF. The CDR3 DNA follows: TGCGCCAGCAGCCAAGATACTAGCGGGAGGGCTTGGAATGAGCAGTTCTTC.

This clonotype was observed at least ten times. This chain joins TRBV3-1 and TRBJ2-5; D is perhaps TRBD1 (5 bases). The ends were cut back, 1 base at V and 2 bases at J, with 5 bases in the middle. The CDR3 contains 13 residues. The germline gives CDR1 LGHDT, CDR2 YNNKEL (reference sequence). The CDR3 sequence: CASSQGQQETQYF. In DNA, the CDR3 is TGTGCCAGCAGCCAAGGACAGCAAGAGACCCAGTACTTC.